This T cell receptor (beta chain) was found in a study of shared clonotypes between healthy human individuals. There are 16 residues in the CDR3. From germline, CDR1 is MGHRA and CDR2 YSYEKL. Germline trimming cut 4 bases from V and 2 bases from J; bases unmatched to any gene: 9. This was a deep-level run. Several immunoSEQ plates received, in even portions, the genomic DNA of each subset. Here immunoSEQ multiplex PCR was the method, and the copy in TCRdb shows in-frame clones only, minus some. The repertoire holds 450,000 to 650,000 clones, 70% to 80% seen once, with more than 10% in the top ten. Everyone who donated was a Caucasian adult who lived in Nashville, Tennessee. Unsorted samples, those not sorted, used approximately 100 million PBMCs for genomic DNA.

What was sequenced was PBMCs. The receptor was derived from a middle-aged woman in good health. Some clones in this sample may be carry-over from other donors' samples. The chain links TRBV4-1 to TRBJ2-7, with 9 bases aligning to TRBD1. The CDR3: CASSRQFRDRAYEQYF. CDR3 DNA sequence: TGCGCCAGCAGCCGCCAATTCCGGGACAGGGCCTACGAGCAGTACTTC.